This passage covers 25 T cell receptor beta chains from one sample sequenced in a study of OX40 agonist ivuxolimab in advanced cancers. Assay: immunoSEQ multiplex PCR; the TCRdb copy retains only in-frame clones and omits some. The sample lists about 50,000 clones, approximately 89% occurring once. The material sequenced was CD4+ or CD8+ T cells sorted from blood, taken in a trial of the OX40 agonist ivuxolimab. The receptors were gathered from an adult with an advanced solid tumor such as melanoma, head and neck, liver or kidney cancer.

The gene calls are TRBV6-5 and TRBJ2-1; no clear D. V shed 0 bases and J shed 3 bases, with 6 bases lying between them. Germline V lookup: CDR1 MNHEY, CDR2 SVGAGI. The CDR3 length is 14 residues. CDR3 protein: CASSYSGSYNEQFF. The CDR3, as DNA: TGTGCCAGCAGTTACTCGGGCAGCTACAATGAGCAGTTCTTC.

The count of this clone is one. J is TRBJ1-2 and V is TRBV20-1; D unclear. This CDR3 has 11 residues. Germline CDR1 DFQATT, CDR2 SNEGSKA (reference sequence). V gave up 3 bases and J gave up 8 bases, with 10 bases separating them. CDR3 nucleotide sequence: TGCAGTGCTAGGGACCCTATGGGCTACACCTTC. Amino acids: CSARDPMGYTF.

V and J are TRBV7-2 and TRBJ1-6; D unclear. This CDR3 has 15 residues. CDR1 is SGHTA, CDR2 FQGNSA, per germline. V was shortened by 4 bases and J by 7 bases, with 14 bases between the two germline ends. In nucleotides, the CDR3 is TGTGCCAGCAGCTCCCTCGGACCGGGAAATTCACCCCTCCACTTT. Residues: CASSSLGPGNSPLHF.

In its sample, this clone was seen a few times. The chain uses TRBV9 and TRBJ1-1; D may be TRBD1 (5 bases). The CDR3 has 15 amino acids. CDR1 and CDR2 (germline): SGDLS, YYNGEE. V was cut by 0 bases and J by 5 bases, with 14 bases left in between. Here the CDR3 reads CASSVVQWGETEAFF. CDR3 DNA sequence: TGTGCCAGCAGCGTAGTGCAGTGGGGGGAAACTGAAGCTTTCTTT.

The chain couples TRBV5-1 to TRBJ2-7; a possible D gene is TRBD1 (6 bases). The V and J ends lost 2 bases and 0 bases respectively, with 15 bases between them. The CDR3 extends over 16 amino acids. Germline V lookup: CDR1 SGHRS, CDR2 YFSETQ. The CDR3 sequence is CASSFTTGTSSYEQYF. CDR3 coding DNA: TGCGCCAGCAGCTTCACCACAGGGACCAGCTCCTACGAGCAGTACTTC.

Here the CDR3 DNA reads TGTGCCAGCAGCTTCCCCCCGGGACAGGGGCGTTCCTACGAGCAGTACTTC. This gives the protein CASSFPPGQGRSYEQYF. The chain links TRBV7-8 to TRBJ2-7, with 10 bases matching TRBD1. Germline CDR1 is SGHVS and CDR2 is FQNEAQ. This CDR3 is built from 17 residues. With V trimmed by 3 bases and J by 1 base, 9 bases remained unmatched.

The chain uses TRBV11-3 and TRBJ2-2; D gene unclear. The germline gives CDR1 SGHNT, CDR2 YENEEA. V gave up 1 base and J gave up 6 bases, with 9 bases separating them. This CDR3 has 14 residues. DNA of the CDR3: TGTGCCAGCAGCTTAGGGTGGGGTTCCGGGGAGCTGTTTTTT. This encodes CASSLGWGSGELFF.

The chain couples TRBV9 to TRBJ1-2; perhaps TRBD1 as D (5 bases). Trimming stripped 1 base from V and 1 base from J, with 5 bases between. The CDR3 totals 13 residues. Per the germline V gene, CDR1 is SGDLS and CDR2 is YYNGEE. The chain's CDR3 is CASSVQGNYGYTF. The DNA of the CDR3 is TGTGCCAGCAGCGTACAGGGTAACTATGGCTACACCTTC.

This clone appeared a few times. The gene calls are TRBV27 and TRBJ1-2, with a tentative D call TRBD1 (5 bases). CDR1 and CDR2 from the germline V gene are MNHEY and SMNVEV (reference sequence). V was shortened by 3 bases and J by 3 bases, with 8 bases between the two germline ends. This CDR3 is built from 13 residues. The CDR3 loop is CASSFAGDYGYTF. The CDR3 bases are TGTGCCAGCAGTTTCGCGGGGGACTATGGCTACACCTTC.

The chain joins TRBV11-3 to TRBJ1-1; D is unresolved. CDR1 and CDR2 (germline): SGHNT, YENEEA. This CDR3 comprises 12 residues. V lost 6 bases and J 11 bases, leaving 16 bases between the germline ends. The DNA of the CDR3 is TGTGCCAGCAGAGAAGGGTGGGGAGAGGCTTTCTTT. This encodes CASREGWGEAFF.

CDR3 protein: CAIRQGNNEKLFF. In DNA form, the CDR3 reads TGTGCCATAAGACAGGGGAATAATGAAAAACTGTTTTTT. V and J are TRBV2 and TRBJ1-4, with TRBD1 matching over 8 bases. V lost 10 bases and J lost 4; bases outside the gene matches: 5. The CDR3 totals 13 residues. In germline, CDR1 is SNHLY, CDR2 FYNNEI.

This clone was picked up a small number of times. This chain links TRBV18 with TRBJ2-1; D gene ambiguous. Germline lookup yields CDR1 KGHSH and CDR2 LQKENI. The CDR3 contains 13 residues. Trimming stripped 5 bases from V and 8 bases from J, with 13 bases between. The CDR3 DNA follows: TGTGCCAGCTCATCGACACCGGGTGATGAGCAGTTCTTC. Protein product: CASSSTPGDEQFF. The full variable domain, in which reference TRBV18 and TRBJ2-1 provide the parts outside the CDR3, is NAGVMQNPRHLVRRRGQEARLRCSPMKGHSHVYWYRQLPEEGLKFMVYLQKENIIDESGMPKERFSAEFPKEGPSILRIQQVVRGDSAAYFCASSSTPGDEQFFGPGTRLTVL.

For the CDR3, the DNA is TGCGCCAGCAGCCTCATCGGAAAACAAGAGACCCAGTACTTC. This gives the protein CASSLIGKQETQYF. The rearrangement uses TRBV4-1 and TRBJ2-5; no definite D call. Per germline, CDR1 MGHRA and CDR2 YSYEKL. The CDR3 contains 14 residues. The V gene lost 4 bases and the J gene lost 2 bases, with 11 bases spanning the gap.

The chain joins TRBV20-1 to TRBJ2-1; D uncertain. The germline V gene encodes CDR1 DFQATT and CDR2 SNEGSKA (reference sequence). V gave up 6 bases and J gave up 5 bases, with 8 bases separating them. CDR3 length equals 11 residues. The CDR3 DNA sequence: TGCAGTGCAAGGGTCCACAATGAGCAGTTCTTC. Its translation: CSARVHNEQFF.

V gene TRBV2 combines with J gene TRBJ2-7, with TRBD2 identical over 14 bases. In germline, CDR1 is SNHLY, CDR2 FYNNEI. The J segment lost 2 bases and the V segment lost 4 bases, leaving 7 bases of the junction unmatched. There are 17 residues in the CDR3. CDR3 residues: CASSGGLAGDLPYEQYV. The CDR3 coding sequence is TGTGCCAGCAGTGGGGGACTAGCGGGGGACCTCCCCTACGAGCAGTACGTC.

This chain uses TRBV28 with TRBJ2-7, with 8 bases lining up with TRBD1. This CDR3 comprises 14 residues. Losses at the gene ends were 2 bases for V and 3 bases for J; bases not matched to a gene: 3. Germline CDR1 and CDR2: MDHEN and SYDVKM. The CDR3 spells CASSLGQGGYEQYV. The CDR3, as DNA: TGTGCCAGCAGTTTAGGACAGGGCGGCTACGAGCAGTACGTC.

This sequence joins TRBV5-1 and TRBJ1-1; D gene uncertain. V was clipped by 2 bases and J by 6 bases, with 8 bases between them. Germline CDR1 is SGHRS and CDR2 is YFSETQ. The CDR3 consists of 12 residues. CDR3 amino acids: CASSLYGAEAFF. The CDR3 bases are TGCGCCAGCAGCTTATATGGGGCTGAAGCTTTCTTT.

The chain links TRBV18 to TRBJ2-7, with D perhaps TRBD1 (6 bases). With 6 bases removed from V and 0 bases from J, the gap between germline ends came to 9 bases. From germline, CDR1 is KGHSH and CDR2 LQKENI. This CDR3 is 13 amino acids long. The CDR3 nucleotides read TGTGCCAGCTCCCCGGACAGCTCCTACGAGCAGTACGTC. Translated: CASSPDSSYEQYV.

The rearrangement uses TRBV7-6 and TRBJ1-1; TRBD1 aligns across 8 bases. V shed 1 base, J shed 5 bases, and the junction held 3 bases outside the gene matches. The CDR3 extends over 14 amino acids. Looked up from germline, CDR1 is SGHVS and CDR2 is FNYEAQ. CDR3 nucleotide sequence: TGTGCCAGCAGCTTAGACAGGGGGTGGACTGAAGCTTTCTTT. As protein: CASSLDRGWTEAFF.

The gene calls are TRBV10-3 and TRBJ1-2, with TRBD1 identical over 8 bases. CDR3 length: 13 residues. The germline gives CDR1 ENHRY, CDR2 SYGVKD. J lost 6 bases, V lost 7 bases, and 7 bases had no gene match. The CDR3 here is CAIMSGGQDGYTF. CDR3 nucleotide sequence: TGTGCCATCATGTCAGGGGGCCAAGATGGCTACACCTTC.

The rearrangement joins TRBV27 to TRBJ2-6; 8 nucleotides align to TRBD1. After removal of 4 bases from V and 0 bases from J, the junction contained 8 bases not matched to a gene. The CDR3 extends over 18 amino acids. Germline assignment: CDR1 MNHEY and CDR2 SMNVEV (reference sequence). The CDR3 is CASSSSGTGLSGANVLTF. Here the CDR3 DNA reads TGTGCCAGCAGTTCTTCTGGGACAGGACTCTCTGGGGCCAACGTCCTGACTTTC.

The chain employs TRBV11-3 and TRBJ2-1; 7 nucleotides agree with TRBD1. V lost 5 bases, J lost 4 bases, and 8 bases stayed unmatched. The CDR3 spans 15 residues. The germline CDR1 and CDR2 sequences are SGHNT and YENEEA. DNA of the CDR3: TGTGCCAGCAGCACCCGGGACAGCATTTACAATGAGCAGTTCTTC. Protein product: CASSTRDSIYNEQFF.

The CDR3 region is CASSYALAQFTGELFF. The CDR3 coding sequence is TGTGCCAGCAGTTACGCCCTAGCCCAGTTCACCGGGGAGCTGTTTTTT. V and J are TRBV6-5 and TRBJ2-2, with D tentatively TRBD2 (5 bases). The CDR3 runs to 16 residues. V lost 2 bases to trimming and J lost 4 bases, with 14 bases between them. Germline V CDR1 and CDR2: MNHEY, SVGAGI.

In its sample, this clone was seen once. The V gene is TRBV2, the J gene TRBJ2-2; TRBD1 might be the D (6 bases). The CDR3 is 15 residues long. The germline V and J ends were trimmed by 6 bases and 0 bases, with 11 bases remaining between them. Germline V CDR1 and CDR2: SNHLY, FYNNEI. The CDR3 DNA reads as TGTGCCAGCAGGGGCAGGGACACGAACACCGGGGAGCTGTTTTTT. It translates to CASRGRDTNTGELFF.

V and J are TRBV6-4 and TRBJ2-7; the match to TRBD1 covers 10 bases. The germline CDR1 and CDR2 sequences are MRHNA and SNTAGT. The CDR3 sequence is 11 residues long. The CDR3 DNA sequence: TGTGGGGGACAGGGGAGGTACGAGCAGTACTTC. Amino acids: CGGQGRYEQYF.